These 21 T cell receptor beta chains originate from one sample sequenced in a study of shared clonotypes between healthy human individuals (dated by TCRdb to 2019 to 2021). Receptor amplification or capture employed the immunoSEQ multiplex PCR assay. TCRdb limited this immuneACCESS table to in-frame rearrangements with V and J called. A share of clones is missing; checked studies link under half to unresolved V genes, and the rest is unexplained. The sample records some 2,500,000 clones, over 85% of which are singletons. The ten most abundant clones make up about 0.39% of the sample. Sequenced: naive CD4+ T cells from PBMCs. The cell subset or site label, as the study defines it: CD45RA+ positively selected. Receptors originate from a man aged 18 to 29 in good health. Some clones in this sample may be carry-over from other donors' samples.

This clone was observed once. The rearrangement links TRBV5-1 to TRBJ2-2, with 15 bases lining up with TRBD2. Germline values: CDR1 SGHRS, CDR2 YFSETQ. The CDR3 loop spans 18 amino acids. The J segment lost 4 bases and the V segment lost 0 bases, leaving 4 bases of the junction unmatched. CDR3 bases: TGCGCCAGCAGCTTGGGACGGGGACTAGCGGGAGGCACCGGGGAGCTGTTTTTT. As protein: CASSLGRGLAGGTGELFF.

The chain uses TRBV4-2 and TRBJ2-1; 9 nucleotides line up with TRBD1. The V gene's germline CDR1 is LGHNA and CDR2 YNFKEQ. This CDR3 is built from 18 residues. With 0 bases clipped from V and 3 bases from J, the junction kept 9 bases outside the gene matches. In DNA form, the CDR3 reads TGTGCCAGCAGCCAAGAACCGGGACAGGGCAGGCTCTACAATGAGCAGTTCTTC. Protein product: CASSQEPGQGRLYNEQFF.

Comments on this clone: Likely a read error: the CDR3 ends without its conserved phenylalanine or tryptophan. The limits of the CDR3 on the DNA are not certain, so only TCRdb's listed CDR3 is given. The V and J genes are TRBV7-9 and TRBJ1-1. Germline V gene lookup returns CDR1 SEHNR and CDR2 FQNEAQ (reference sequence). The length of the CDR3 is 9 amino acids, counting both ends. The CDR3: CATGGPPLN.

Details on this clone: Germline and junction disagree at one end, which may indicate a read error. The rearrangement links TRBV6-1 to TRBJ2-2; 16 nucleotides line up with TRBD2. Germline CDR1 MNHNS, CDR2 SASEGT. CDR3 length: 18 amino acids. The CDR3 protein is CAISGPGLAGGHDGELFF. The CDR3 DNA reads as TGTGCCATCAGTGGGCCGGGACTAGCGGGAGGGCATGACGGGGAGCTGTTTTTT.

The CDR3 coding sequence is TGTGCCAGCAGTGGGCAGGTCCGAAACACCGGGGAGCTGTTTTTT. Amino acids: CASSGQVRNTGELFF. The chain combines TRBV2 with TRBJ2-2, with D hard to call. Germline loops: CDR1 SNHLY, CDR2 FYNNEI. CDR3 size: 15 residues. With 4 bases removed from V and 2 bases from J, the gap between germline ends came to 11 bases.

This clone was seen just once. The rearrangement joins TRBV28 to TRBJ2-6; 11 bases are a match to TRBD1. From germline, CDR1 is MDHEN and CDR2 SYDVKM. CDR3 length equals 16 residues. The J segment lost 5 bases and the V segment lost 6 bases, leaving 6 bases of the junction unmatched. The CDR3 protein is CASSPGQGAWANVLTF. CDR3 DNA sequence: TGTGCCAGCAGCCCCGGACAGGGGGCCTGGGCCAACGTCCTGACTTTC.

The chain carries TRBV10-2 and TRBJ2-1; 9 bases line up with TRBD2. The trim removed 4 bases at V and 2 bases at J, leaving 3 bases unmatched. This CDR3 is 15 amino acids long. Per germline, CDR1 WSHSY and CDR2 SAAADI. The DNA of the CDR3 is TGCGCCAGCAGTGTTAGCGGGAGCGCCTACAATGAGCAGTTCTTC. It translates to CASSVSGSAYNEQFF.

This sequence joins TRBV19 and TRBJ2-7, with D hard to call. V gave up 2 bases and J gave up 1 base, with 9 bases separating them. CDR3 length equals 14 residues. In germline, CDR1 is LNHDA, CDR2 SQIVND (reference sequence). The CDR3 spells CASSISTESYEQYF. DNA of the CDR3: TGTGCCAGTAGTATATCTACAGAATCCTACGAGCAGTACTTC.

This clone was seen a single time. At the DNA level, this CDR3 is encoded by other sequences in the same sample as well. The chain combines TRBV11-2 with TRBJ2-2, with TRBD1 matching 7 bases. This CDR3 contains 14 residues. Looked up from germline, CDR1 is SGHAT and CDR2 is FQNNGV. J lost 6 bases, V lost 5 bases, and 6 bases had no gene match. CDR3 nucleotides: TGTGCCAGCAGCCTGAGACAGGGTCCCGGGGAGCTGTTTTTT. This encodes CASSLRQGPGELFF.

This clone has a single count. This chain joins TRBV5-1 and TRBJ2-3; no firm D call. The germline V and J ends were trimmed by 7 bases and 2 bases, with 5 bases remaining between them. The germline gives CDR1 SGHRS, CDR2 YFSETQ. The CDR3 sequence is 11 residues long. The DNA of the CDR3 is TGCGCCAGCCAAACCACAGATACGCAGTATTTT. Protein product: CASQTTDTQYF.

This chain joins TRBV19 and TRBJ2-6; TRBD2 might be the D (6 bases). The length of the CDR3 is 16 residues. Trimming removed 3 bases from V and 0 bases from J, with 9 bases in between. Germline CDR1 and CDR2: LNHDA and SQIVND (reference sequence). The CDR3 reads CASSMRGLSGANVLTF. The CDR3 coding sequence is TGTGCCAGTAGTATGCGGGGCCTCTCTGGGGCCAACGTCCTGACTTTC.

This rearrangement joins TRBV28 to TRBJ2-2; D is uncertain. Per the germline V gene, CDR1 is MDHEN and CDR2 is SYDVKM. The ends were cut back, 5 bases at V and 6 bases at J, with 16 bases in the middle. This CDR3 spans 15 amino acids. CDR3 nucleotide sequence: TGTGCCAGCAGTCCCTCTCCCTTTTTGGCCGGGGAGCTGTTTTTT. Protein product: CASSPSPFLAGELFF.

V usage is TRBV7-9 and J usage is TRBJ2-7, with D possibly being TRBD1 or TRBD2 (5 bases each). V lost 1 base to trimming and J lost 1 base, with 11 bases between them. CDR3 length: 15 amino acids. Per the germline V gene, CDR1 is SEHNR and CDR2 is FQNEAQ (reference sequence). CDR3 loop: CASSLGSGRSYEQYF. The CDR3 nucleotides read TGTGCCAGCAGCTTAGGGTCGGGACGGTCCTACGAGCAGTACTTC.

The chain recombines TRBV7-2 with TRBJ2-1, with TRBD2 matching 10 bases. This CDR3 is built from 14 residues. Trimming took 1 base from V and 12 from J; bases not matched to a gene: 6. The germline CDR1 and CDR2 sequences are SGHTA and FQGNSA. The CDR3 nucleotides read TGTGCCAGCAGCTTAGGGACTAGCGGTACTGTGCAGTTCTTC. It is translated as CASSLGTSGTVQFF. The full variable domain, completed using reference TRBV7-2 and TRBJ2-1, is GAGVSQSPSNKVTEKGKDVELRCDPISGHTALYWYRQSLGQGLEFLIYFQGNSAPDKSGLPSDRFSAERTGGSVSTLTIQRTQQEDSAVYLCASSLGTSGTVQFFGPGTRLTVL.

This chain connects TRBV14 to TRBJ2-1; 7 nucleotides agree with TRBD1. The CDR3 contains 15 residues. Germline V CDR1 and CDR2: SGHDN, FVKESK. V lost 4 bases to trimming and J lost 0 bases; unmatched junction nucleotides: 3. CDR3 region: CASSLGQLSYNEQFF. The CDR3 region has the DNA TGTGCCAGCAGCCTGGGACAGCTCTCCTACAATGAGCAGTTCTTC.

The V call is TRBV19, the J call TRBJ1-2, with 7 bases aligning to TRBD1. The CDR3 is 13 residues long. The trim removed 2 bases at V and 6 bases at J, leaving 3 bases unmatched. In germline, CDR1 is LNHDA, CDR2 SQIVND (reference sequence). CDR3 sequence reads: CASSINRGHGYTF. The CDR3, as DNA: TGTGCCAGTAGTATAAATAGGGGGCATGGCTACACCTTC.

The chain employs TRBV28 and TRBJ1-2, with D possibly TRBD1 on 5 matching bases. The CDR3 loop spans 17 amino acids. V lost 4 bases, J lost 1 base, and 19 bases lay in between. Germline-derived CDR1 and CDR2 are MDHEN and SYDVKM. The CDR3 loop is CASSSLLGTQLNYGYTF. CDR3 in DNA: TGTGCCAGCAGTTCCCTCCTGGGGACGCAACTTAACTATGGCTACACCTTC.

CDR3 sequence: CASSSAPLGFYEQYF. Here the CDR3 DNA reads TGTGCCAGCAGCTCCGCCCCGTTGGGGTTCTACGAGCAGTACTTC. The V gene is TRBV5-5, the J gene TRBJ2-7; D is uncertain. Trimming removed 3 bases from V and 3 bases from J, with 16 bases in between. The germline gives CDR1 SGHKS, CDR2 YYEKEE (reference sequence). CDR3 length: 15 residues.

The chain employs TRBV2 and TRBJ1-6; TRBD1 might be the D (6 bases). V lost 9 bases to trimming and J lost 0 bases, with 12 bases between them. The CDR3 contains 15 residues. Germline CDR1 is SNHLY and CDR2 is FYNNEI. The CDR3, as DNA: TGTGCCAGTGGGGGCACTAGCTCCTATAATTCACCCCTCCACTTT. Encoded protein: CASGGTSSYNSPLHF.

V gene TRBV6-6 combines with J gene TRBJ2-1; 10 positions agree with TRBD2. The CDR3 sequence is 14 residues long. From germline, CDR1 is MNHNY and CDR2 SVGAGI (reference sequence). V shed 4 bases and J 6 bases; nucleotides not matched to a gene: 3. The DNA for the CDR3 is TGTGCCAGCAGTTCCAGCGGGAGGGCCAATGAGCAGTTCTTC. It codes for CASSSSGRANEQFF.

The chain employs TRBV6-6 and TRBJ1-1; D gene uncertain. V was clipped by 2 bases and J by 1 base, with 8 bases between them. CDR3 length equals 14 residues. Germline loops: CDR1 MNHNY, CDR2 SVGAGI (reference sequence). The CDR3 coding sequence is TGTGCCAGCAGTTACGCGAACAGGAACACTGAAGCTTTCTTT. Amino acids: CASSYANRNTEAFF.